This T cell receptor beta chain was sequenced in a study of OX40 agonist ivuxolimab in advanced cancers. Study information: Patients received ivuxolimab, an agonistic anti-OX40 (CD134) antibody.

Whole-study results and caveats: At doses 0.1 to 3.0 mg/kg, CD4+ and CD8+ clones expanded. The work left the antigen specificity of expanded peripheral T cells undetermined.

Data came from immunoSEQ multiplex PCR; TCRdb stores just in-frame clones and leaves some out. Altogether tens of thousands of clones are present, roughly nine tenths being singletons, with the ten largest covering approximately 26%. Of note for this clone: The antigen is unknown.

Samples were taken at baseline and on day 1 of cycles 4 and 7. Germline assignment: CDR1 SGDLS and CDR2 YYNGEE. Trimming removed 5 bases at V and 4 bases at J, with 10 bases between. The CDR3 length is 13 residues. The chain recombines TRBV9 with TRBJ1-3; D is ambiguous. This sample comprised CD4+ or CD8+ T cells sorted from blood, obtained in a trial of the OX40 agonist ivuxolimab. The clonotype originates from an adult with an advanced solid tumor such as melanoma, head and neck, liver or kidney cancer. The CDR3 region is CASSQPLGNTIYF. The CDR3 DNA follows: TGTGCCAGCAGTCAGCCCCTAGGAAACACCATATATTTT.